This T cell receptor (beta chain) was sequenced for a study of blood T cell repertoires in COVID-19 (dated by TCRdb to 2019 to 2021). Context from the whole study: Collaborator samples came from the United States, Italy and Spain and covered acute and convalescent phases of COVID-19. The prospective study material was composed of cDNA or gDNA derived from T cells, B-cell-depleted T cells, or PBMCs. The dataset comprised deeply sampled blood TCRbeta repertoires from subjects exposed to, actively infected with, or recovered from COVID-19. The repertoires were made available in a free public database intended to serve as a resource for research on the immune response to SARS-CoV-2. Samples came from the ongoing ImmuneRACE study (first 160 participants) plus 1,254 subjects from 6 global collaborators. Nearly every sample came with metadata listing a de-identified subject ID, COVID-19 status, age in years and sex. Where available, HLA class I and class II types were obtained from metadata supplied by the sample provider rather than from assay-based typing.

V is cut back by 2 bases and J by 4 bases, with 13 bases in the junction unmatched. The CDR3 starts with the cysteine, ends with the phenylalanine, and has 17 residues. Only the CDR3 region is kept as DNA, spanning 51 bases read in frame from base 1. CDR1 MNHNS and CDR2 SASEGT are derived from the germline V gene. The research as a whole found: Clinical and demographic metadata were provided uncurated, with the amount varying by source and participant.

Participants in the prospective study were enrolled through a virtual design, were aged roughly 18 to 100 years, and lived in 24 United States geographic areas. Cohort assignment in the prospective study relied on participant-reported clinical history from a screening survey and a study questionnaire. Recovered participants in ImmuneRACE Cohort 3 were defined by two consecutive negative NP/OP PCR tests, clearance by a healthcare professional, or resolution of symptoms. In the prospective study, mobile phlebotomists collected whole blood, serum and a nasopharyngeal or oropharyngeal swab from each participant. Participants in the prospective study had the option to provide additional blood draws and questionnaires over an approximately 2-month period. Blood samples from the prospective study were shipped frozen or at room temperature prior to DNA extraction. TCRbeta CDR3 regions were amplified from genomic DNA by means of the immunoSEQ Assay, a bias-controlled multiplex PCR. The paper's processing steps were these. The number of nucleated cells in each sample was estimated from the amplification of reference gene primers within the assay. To quantify the absolute abundance of each unique TCRbeta CDR3 rearrangement, sequence reads were collapsed and filtered. For each sample, productive Simpson clonality was calculated by taking the square root of Simpson's diversity index across productive rearrangements. The immuneACCESS repertoire file appears here via TCRdb, limited to in-frame rearrangements. These files lack a portion of the clones; in checked studies, under half of the deficit traces to unresolved V genes, and the cause of the others is not known. The V and J calls and clone size come from that table; D and trimming were worked out from the DNA. The sample table lists about 180,000 clones, about 90% of them with a count of one. 9% of the sample belongs to the ten largest clones.

This clone was seen a single time. Its antigen is not yet known. One base away there is no much larger clone; base qualities are not given. The receptor was derived from a woman younger than 35 who had recovered from COVID-19. Specimen: PBMCs or T cells enriched from blood (not recorded which). The rearrangement combines TRBV6-1 with TRBJ1-2, and TRBD1 aligns with 7 junction nucleotides. The DNA is TGTGCCAGCAGTGAAAGTTGGGGCACAGGGGCCCTCTATGGCTACACCTTC. It codes for CASSESWGTGALYGYTF.